This is a list of T cell receptor beta chains from one sample in a study of cytomegalovirus exposure and HLA in healthy donors. Some clones are missing from TCRdb's copy, which holds only in-frame ones; the method was immunoSEQ multiplex PCR. Here the sample spans approximately 77,000 clones, more than 55% being singletons. Sequencing was performed on PBMCs. The receptors here all came from a man aged 55 to 70 in good health and CMV-seropositive. Both conserved end residues are part of each CDR3. A D gene is named only where the DNA matches it firmly. Clone size is not always given. Where it is, it says once, few, many or a class for expanded clones.

d_gene | abundance | j_gene | v_gene | CDR3nt | CDR3aa
TRBD1 | - | TRBJ2-1 | TRBV7-8 | TGTGCCAGCAGCTCCAGCAGGGACAGGTCCTACAATGAGCAGTTCTTC | CASSSSRDRSYNEQFF
TRBD1 | - | TRBJ1-6 | TRBV19 | TGTGCCAGTACCGATACGGACAGGGGAAATTCACCCCTCCACTTT | CASTDTDRGNSPLHF
- | - | TRBJ2-7 | TRBV7-6 | TGTGCCAGCAGCTTAGGCGGGGCCGACTCCTACGAGCAGTACTTC | CASSLGGADSYEQYF
TRBD1 | - | TRBJ1-2 | TRBV7-9 | TGTGCCAGCAGCTTAGCCCCCGGGACAGGGGGAGTACTTAACTATGGCTACACCTTC | CASSLAPGTGGVLNYGYTF
TRBD2 | - | TRBJ2-1 | TRBV11-2 | TGTGCCAGCAGCTTAGTACTTGCGGGAGGGTGGGATGAGCAGTTCTTC | CASSLVLAGGWDEQFF
- | - | TRBJ1-5 | TRBV9 | TGTGCCAGCAGCGTAAGTTCCGGTAGCAATCAGCCCCAGCATTTT | CASSVSSGSNQPQHF
- | - | TRBJ2-3 | TRBV5-1 | TGCGCCAGCAAGTTTGGCGGATACACAGATACGCAGTATTTT | CASKFGGYTDTQYF
TRBD1 | once | TRBJ2-2 | TRBV9 | TGTGCCAGCAGATCAGGGGGCCACGGGGAGCTGTTTTTT | CASRSGGHGELFF
- | - | TRBJ2-3 | TRBV5-1 | TGCGCCAGCAGCACCCCAGGGTCAGATACGCAGTATTTT | CASSTPGSDTQYF
- | - | TRBJ2-1 | TRBV6-6 | TGTGCCAGCAGTTACTCCCCCCCAGGTAATGAGCAGTTCTTC | CASSYSPPGNEQFF
- | - | TRBJ2-6 | TRBV27 | TGTGCCAGCAGCGAAAGTCCCCAGTTCTCTGGGGCCAACGTCCTGACTTTC | CASSESPQFSGANVLTF
- | - | TRBJ2-1 | TRBV28 | TGTGCCAGCAGTTCACTCCATGGAGGGGGGGAAGACAATGAGCAGTTCTTC | CASSSLHGGGEDNEQFF
- | - | TRBJ2-2 | TRBV21-1 | TGTGCCAGCAGCAAAGCTTGCGGACAGGGAGTCACCGGGGAGCTGTTTTTT | CASSKACGQGVTGELFF
- | - | TRBJ2-7 | TRBV28 | TGTGCCAGCTCTCTAGGGAGCGTAGTAATCGAGCAGTACTTC | CASSLGSVVIEQYF
TRBD1 | - | TRBJ2-7 | TRBV5-1 | TGCGCCAGCGGCTCCGGGACAGAGTCTTCCTACGAGCAGTACTTC | CASGSGTESSYEQYF
- | once | TRBJ2-5 | TRBV29-1 | TGCAGCGTGGGGCACAGGCAAGAGACCCAGTACTTC | CSVGHRQETQYF